These T cell receptor beta chains were read from a single sample in a study of T cell clones after liver transplantation. Clones were read by immunoSEQ multiplex PCR, and TCRdb kept only the in-frame ones, dropping some. The sample has tens of thousands of clones, 83% seen once. The sequenced sample was CD4+ T cells from blood, obtained at the 22-month timepoint. The receptor source for this set is a human patient who received a liver transplant. Some T cells may originate from the graft donor. Each CDR3 is given without its conserved first and last residue. Where a row states a size, it is once, few, many or the class of an expanded clone; other rows omit it.

v_call	clone_size	j_call	cdr3_aa
TRBV6-5	-	TRBJ2-7	ASSSSSYEQY
TRBV7-2	-	TRBJ2-2	ASSLKVTGELF
TRBV10-3	-	TRBJ2-2	AITSGLAGAANTGELF
TRBV21-1	-	TRBJ1-5	ASSAQARTGALYCNQPQH
TRBV19	few	TRBJ2-7	ASSFYDEQY
TRBV7-3	-	TRBJ2-3	ASSRGSRDTQY
TRBV29-1	-	TRBJ1-2	SSETGGDGYT
TRBV9	-	TRBJ2-3	ASSVLGDTDTQY
TRBV19	-	TRBJ1-6	ASRTNAGTLNSPLH
TRBV7-2	-	TRBJ2-5	ASSSTSQGSGETQY
TRBV4-2	-	TRBJ1-3	ASSQDRTKGNTIY
TRBV19	-	TRBJ1-3	ASTPWESTGNTIY
TRBV18	-	TRBJ2-5	ASSLGQQETQY
TRBV28	-	TRBJ2-4	ASGAGARDIQY
TRBV28	-	TRBJ2-5	ASSLTGSGRGGETQY
TRBV6-6	-	TRBJ1-2	ASSYSPLNYGYT
TRBV14	once	TRBJ2-7	ASSQTYTGGSSYEQY
TRBV6-5	-	TRBJ1-3	ASRSQGGSGNTIY
TRBV6-5	-	TRBJ1-2	ASSSPDRGHYGYT
TRBV7-2	-	TRBJ1-1	ASSTRGVQMGTEAF
TRBV5-1	few	TRBJ2-1	ASSLQDRSYNEQF
TRBV7-2	-	TRBJ2-7	ASSLDRREGTYEQY
TRBV9	once	TRBJ1-2	ASSVRTNYGYT
TRBV18	-	TRBJ2-5	ASSPIDREGETQY
TRBV7-6	-	TRBJ2-1	ASSLARGDEQF
TRBV6-5	once	TRBJ2-5	ASSPQGGGGTQY
TRBV10-3	-	TRBJ1-2	ANSPGRGGSGYT
TRBV7-3	-	TRBJ2-5	ASSLTTKETQY
TRBV19	few	TRBJ2-7	ASSISVRSYEQY
TRBV27	-	TRBJ1-1	ASGTGGAIAF
TRBV5-4	-	TRBJ2-7	ASSLLSYEQY
TRBV6-1	-	TRBJ2-4	ASRGTPERENIQY
TRBV7-2	-	TRBJ2-5	ASSLRRQGARETQY
TRBV30	few	TRBJ2-7	AWSRVQGGRY
TRBV6-5	-	TRBJ2-3	ASTLQGTDTQY
TRBV18	-	TRBJ1-5	ASSPYQDRWLPQH
TRBV9	-	TRBJ2-5	ASSRSRQGQTQY
TRBV18	-	TRBJ2-7	ASSPTAPPYEQY
TRBV7-3	-	TRBJ2-2	ASAGTAHTGELF
TRBV5-5	-	TRBJ1-2	ASSLEFDYGYT
TRBV5-4	-	TRBJ2-5	ASSPSDYQETQY
TRBV7-7	-	TRBJ2-5	ASSLEAGGLETQY
TRBV4-3	-	TRBJ2-3	ASSQGGAAGPSTDTQY
TRBV4-2	-	TRBJ1-2	ASSKERGYT
TRBV19	-	TRBJ2-3	ASSKLLAGVTDTQY